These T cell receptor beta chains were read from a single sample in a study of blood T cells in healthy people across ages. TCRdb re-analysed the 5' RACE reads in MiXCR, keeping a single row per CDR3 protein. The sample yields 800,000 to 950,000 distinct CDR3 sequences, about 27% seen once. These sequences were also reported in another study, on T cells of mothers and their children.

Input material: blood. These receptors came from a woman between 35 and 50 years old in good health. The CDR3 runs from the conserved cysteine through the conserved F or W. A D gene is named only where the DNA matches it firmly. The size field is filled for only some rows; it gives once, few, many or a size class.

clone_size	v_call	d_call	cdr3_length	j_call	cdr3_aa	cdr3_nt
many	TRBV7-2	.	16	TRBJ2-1	CASSLSGGLSYNEQFF	TGTGCCAGCAGCTTATCCGGGGGCCTCTCCTACAATGAGCAGTTCTTC
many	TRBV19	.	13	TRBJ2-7	CASSPTFKGEQYF	TGTGCCAGTTCCCCCACGTTTAAGGGCGAGCAGTACTTC
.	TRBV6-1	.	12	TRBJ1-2	CASREGFYGYTF	TGTGCCAGCAGGGAGGGATTCTATGGCTACACCTTC
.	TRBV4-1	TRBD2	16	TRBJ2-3	CASSQPPAGGEDTQYF	TGCGCCAGCAGCCAACCTCCAGCGGGGGGAGAAGATACGCAGTATTTT
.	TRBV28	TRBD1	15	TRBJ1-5	CASSGTGGEGQPQHF	TGTGCCAGCAGTGGAACAGGGGGCGAGGGTCAGCCCCAGCATTTT
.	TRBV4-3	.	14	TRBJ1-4	CASSQDSRGEKLFF	TGCGCCAGCAGCCAAGATTCGAGAGGTGAAAAACTGTTTTTT
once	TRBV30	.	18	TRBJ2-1	CAWSVGKGGRRRCDEQFF	TGTGCCTGGAGTGTAGGGAAGGGGGGCAGGCGTAGGTGCGATGAGCAGTTCTTC
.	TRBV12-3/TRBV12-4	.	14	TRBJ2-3	CASSLGGPPDAQYF	TGTGCCAGCAGTTTAGGGGGGCCCCCAGATGCGCAGTATTTT
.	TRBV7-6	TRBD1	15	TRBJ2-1	CATSLGTGGANEQFF	TGTGCCACCAGCTTAGGGACAGGGGGCGCGAATGAGCAGTTCTTC
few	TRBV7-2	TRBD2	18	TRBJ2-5	CASSLNRLGLAGEETQYF	TGTGCCAGCAGCTTAAATAGGTTGGGACTAGCGGGGGAAGAGACCCAGTACTTC
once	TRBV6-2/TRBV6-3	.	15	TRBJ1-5	CASSYLQVGNQPQHF	TGTGCCAGCAGTTATTTACAGGTTGGGAATCAGCCCCAGCATTTT
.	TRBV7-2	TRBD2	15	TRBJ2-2	CASSRGLAGTGELFF	TGTGCCAGCAGTCGTGGACTAGCGGGGACCGGGGAGCTGTTTTTT
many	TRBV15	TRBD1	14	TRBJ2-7	CATSKDRGLYEQYF	TGTGCCACCAGCAAAGACAGGGGGCTCTACGAGCAGTACTTC
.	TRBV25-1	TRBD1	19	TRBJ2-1	CASSGVPGQGGGSYNEQFF	TGTGCCAGCAGTGGGGTCCCGGGACAGGGAGGGGGGTCCTACAATGAGCAGTTCTTC
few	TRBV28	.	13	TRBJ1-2	CASSYRENYGYTF	TGTGCCAGCAGTTATAGAGAGAACTATGGCTACACCTTC
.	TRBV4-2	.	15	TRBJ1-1	CASSQNSGWGTEAFF	TGTGCCAGCAGCCAAAATTCAGGGTGGGGTACTGAAGCTTTCTTT
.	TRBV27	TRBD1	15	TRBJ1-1	CTSSLQGAGVTEAFF	TGTACCAGCAGTTTACAGGGGGCAGGTGTCACTGAAGCTTTCTTT
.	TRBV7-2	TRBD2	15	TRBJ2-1	CASSFSGRAYNEQFF	TGTGCCAGCAGCTTCAGCGGGAGGGCCTACAATGAGCAGTTCTTC
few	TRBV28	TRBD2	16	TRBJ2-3	CASSSPTSGRTDTQYF	TGTGCCAGCAGTTCACCGACTAGCGGGCGGACAGATACGCAGTATTTT
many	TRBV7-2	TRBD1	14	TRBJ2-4	CASSLRDRGDIQYF	TGTGCCAGCAGCTTAAGGGACAGGGGGGACATTCAGTACTTC
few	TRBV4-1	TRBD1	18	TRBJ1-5	CASSQEGTEPYSNQPQHF	TGCGCCAGTAGCCAAGAAGGGACAGAACCATATAGCAATCAGCCCCAGCATTTT
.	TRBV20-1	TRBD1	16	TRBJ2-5	CSAREAGQGAEETQYF	TGCAGTGCTAGAGAGGCTGGCCAGGGGGCGGAAGAGACCCAGTACTTC
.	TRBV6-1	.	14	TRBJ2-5	CASRDGSDYNEQYF	TGTGCCAGCAGAGACGGTTCCGATTACAATGAGCAGTACTTC
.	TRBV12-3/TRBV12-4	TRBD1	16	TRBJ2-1	CASRETGTVKNNEQFF	TGTGCCAGCAGGGAAACCGGGACAGTAAAAAACAATGAGCAGTTCTTC
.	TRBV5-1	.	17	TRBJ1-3	CASSLAESKLTGNTIYF	TGCGCCAGCAGCTTGGCCGAGTCGAAGCTAACTGGAAACACCATATATTTT
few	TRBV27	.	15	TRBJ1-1	CASSLSPSLNTEAFF	TGTGCCAGCAGTTTATCCCCCAGCCTGAACACTGAAGCTTTCTTT
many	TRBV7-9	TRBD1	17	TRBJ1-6	CASSLATSGTADSPLHF	TGTGCCAGCAGCTTAGCTACCTCCGGGACAGCCGATTCACCCCTCCACTTT
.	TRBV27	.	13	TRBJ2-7	CTGSSLSSYEQYF	TGTACCGGCAGCTCACTAAGCTCCTACGAGCAGTACTTC
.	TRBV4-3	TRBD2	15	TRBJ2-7	CASSQEGGIGYEQYF	TGCGCCAGCAGCCAAGAGGGGGGGATTGGGTACGAGCAGTACTTC
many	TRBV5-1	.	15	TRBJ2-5	CASTWRGPFQETQYF	TGCGCCAGCACCTGGAGAGGGCCCTTTCAAGAGACCCAGTACTTC
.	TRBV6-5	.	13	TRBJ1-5	CATRWGVDQPQHF	TGTGCCACTAGGTGGGGGGTGGATCAGCCCCAGCATTTT
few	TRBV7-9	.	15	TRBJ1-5	CASSLAVGQYQPQHF	TGTGCCAGCAGCTTAGCAGTTGGGCAGTATCAGCCCCAGCATTTT
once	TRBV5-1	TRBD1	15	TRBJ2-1	CASSFIGQGVNEQFF	TGCGCCAGCAGCTTCATCGGGCAGGGGGTGAATGAGCAGTTCTTC
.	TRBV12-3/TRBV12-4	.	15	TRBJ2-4	CASSSGLSSYNEQYF	TGTGCCAGCAGTTCCGGACTGAGCTCCTACAATGAGCAGTACTTC
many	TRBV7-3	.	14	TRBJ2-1	CASSLIASRAEQFF	TGTGCCAGCAGCTTAATTGCGTCCCGAGCGGAGCAGTTCTTC